A single sample is the source of the 13 T cell receptor beta chains below, sequenced in a study of shared clonotypes between healthy human individuals. The repertoire was sequenced with immunoSEQ multiplex PCR; TCRdb's copy has only in-frame clones and lacks some. The data hold 1.4 million to 1.5 million clones, with approximately 97% observed a single time. The material sequenced was naive CD4+ T cells sorted from blood. Subset in this sample: CD45RA+ positively selected. Source of these receptors: a man younger than 40 in good health.

The rearrangement joins TRBV19 to TRBJ1-1; D perhaps matches TRBD1 (5 bases). This CDR3 region has 12 residues. In germline, CDR1 is LNHDA, CDR2 SQIVND (reference sequence). V shed 10 bases and J shed 8 bases, with 17 bases lying between them. The CDR3 reads CATRYGGPEAFF. The CDR3 bases are TGTGCCACCAGATATGGGGGACCCGAAGCTTTCTTT.

V usage is TRBV4-1 and J usage is TRBJ2-1; TRBD2 aligns across 7 bases. The CDR3 contains 14 residues. CDR1 is MGHRA and CDR2 is YSYEKL in the germline V gene. Trimming removed 4 bases from V and 6 bases from J; junction bases left unmatched: 6. Here the CDR3 reads CASSRGTIPNEQFF. CDR3 in DNA: TGCGCCAGCAGCCGAGGGACTATACCCAATGAGCAGTTCTTC.

The rearrangement uses TRBV5-4 and TRBJ2-7; D may be TRBD2 (5 bases). V was shortened by 4 bases and J by 2 bases, with 16 bases between the two germline ends. The CDR3 contains 15 residues. Germline assignment: CDR1 SGHNT and CDR2 YYREEE (reference sequence). The CDR3 reads CASSPRQGGAYEQYF. CDR3 nucleotide sequence: TGTGCCAGCAGCCCAAGACAAGGAGGCGCCTACGAGCAGTACTTC.

Only one count was recorded for this clone. The chain recombines TRBV5-1 with TRBJ1-1, with D uncertain. CDR3 size: 12 residues. Germline-derived CDR1 and CDR2 are SGHRS and YFSETQ. Trimming left V 2 bases short and J 6 bases short, with 8 bases between. DNA of the CDR3: TGCGCCAGCAGCTTAGGAATGGCTGAAGCTTTCTTT. This gives the protein CASSLGMAEAFF.

CDR3 protein: CASFRDSSTDTQYF. The CDR3 region has the DNA TGTGCCAGCTTCCGGGACAGTAGCACAGATACGCAGTATTTT. V is TRBV2 and J is TRBJ2-3; TRBD1 matches at 7 bases. J lost 0 bases, V lost 8 bases, and 5 bases had no gene match. This CDR3 comprises 14 residues. Germline lookup yields CDR1 SNHLY and CDR2 FYNNEI.

This chain links TRBV25-1 with TRBJ2-7; no firm D call. The V end was cut by 7 bases, the J end by 2 bases, with 9 bases between. CDR3 length: 12 amino acids. Germline V CDR1 and CDR2: MGHDK, SYGVNS. In nucleotides, the CDR3 is TGTGCCAGCATGGGCAAGACCTACGAGCAGTACTTC. This gives the protein CASMGKTYEQYF.

This clone was counted a few times. As DNA, the CDR3 is TGTGCCAGTGCACAGGGGATTAATCAGCCCCAGCATTTT. This codes for CASAQGINQPQHF. The chain combines TRBV19 with TRBJ1-5; TRBD1 agrees at 7 bases. CDR3 length: 13 amino acids. Germline assignment: CDR1 LNHDA and CDR2 SQIVND (reference sequence). V shed 8 bases, J shed 4 bases, and the junction held 5 bases outside the gene matches.

CDR3: CASSGPAGRTDTQYF. The CDR3, as DNA: TGTGCCAGCAGTGGGCCAGCGGGGCGGACAGATACGCAGTATTTT. The chain joins TRBV27 to TRBJ2-3; 7 bases align to TRBD2. The CDR3 is 15 amino acids. V shed 5 bases and J 3 bases; nucleotides not matched to a gene: 8. Germline CDR1 is MNHEY and CDR2 is SMNVEV (reference sequence).

This chain joins TRBV10-3 and TRBJ1-3, with D uncertain. CDR3 length: 14 residues. Trimming removed 4 bases from V and 4 bases from J, with 11 bases in between. Germline loops: CDR1 ENHRY, CDR2 SYGVKD. In nucleotides, the CDR3 is TGTGCCATCAGTGTGCCTCCGCCCGGAAACACCATATATTTT. This sequence encodes CAISVPPPGNTIYF.

CDR3 sequence (DNA): TGTGCCAGCAGGCCCCCGGGACTAGAGGTGCAGTACTTC. Protein: CASRPPGLEVQYF. The V gene is TRBV27, the J gene TRBJ2-7; 8 positions match TRBD2. V dropped 6 bases and J dropped 9; count of bases not matched to a gene: 10. CDR3 length: 13 amino acids. Germline lookup yields CDR1 MNHEY and CDR2 SMNVEV (reference sequence).

V and J are TRBV10-1 and TRBJ2-3; D is perhaps TRBD2 (5 bases). V was clipped by 0 bases and J by 6 bases, with 10 bases between them. The CDR3 covers 14 residues. Looked up from germline, CDR1 is WNHNN and CDR2 is SYGVQD (reference sequence). CDR3 amino acids: CASSESTIADTQYF. In DNA form, the CDR3 reads TGCGCCAGCAGTGAGTCGACTATTGCCGATACGCAGTATTTT.

This chain uses TRBV2 with TRBJ2-3; 7 bases line up with TRBD2. The CDR3 loop spans 13 amino acids. In germline, CDR1 is SNHLY, CDR2 FYNNEI. V was pared by 6 bases and J by 5 bases, with 5 bases of the junction left unmatched. This CDR3 reads CASRLLAGDTQYF. In nucleotides, the CDR3 is TGTGCCAGCAGACTTTTAGCGGGAGATACGCAGTATTTT.

This chain joins TRBV7-2 and TRBJ2-7; D is uncertain. Per the germline V gene, CDR1 is SGHTA and CDR2 is FQGNSA. This CDR3 comprises 12 residues. Trimming pared 7 bases from V and 2 bases from J, leaving 9 bases between. CDR3 amino acids: CASTGDTYEQYF. The CDR3 nucleotides are TGTGCCAGCACTGGTGATACCTACGAGCAGTACTTC.